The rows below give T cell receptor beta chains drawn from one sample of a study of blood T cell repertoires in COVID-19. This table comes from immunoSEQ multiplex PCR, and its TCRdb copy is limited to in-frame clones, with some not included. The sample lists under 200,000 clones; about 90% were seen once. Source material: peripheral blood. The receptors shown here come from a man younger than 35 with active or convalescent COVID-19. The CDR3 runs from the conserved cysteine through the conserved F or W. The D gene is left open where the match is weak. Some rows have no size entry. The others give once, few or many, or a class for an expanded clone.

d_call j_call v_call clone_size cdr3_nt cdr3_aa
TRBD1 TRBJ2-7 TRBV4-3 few TGCGCCAGCAGCCAGGGTACGACAGGGGGCGAGCAGTACTTC CASSQGTTGGEQYF
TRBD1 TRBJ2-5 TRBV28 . TGTGCCAGCAGTTTAAGGACAGGGGAGCTCCAGGAGACCCAGTACTTC CASSLRTGELQETQYF
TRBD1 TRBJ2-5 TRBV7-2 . TGTGCCAGCAGCTGGGGACAGGGGCCTCAAGAGACCCAGTACTTC CASSWGQGPQETQYF
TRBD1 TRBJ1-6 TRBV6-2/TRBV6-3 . TGTGCCAGCAGTTCGACAGGGGGGAATTCACCCCTCCACTTT CASSSTGGNSPLHF
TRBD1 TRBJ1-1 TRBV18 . TGTGCCAGCTCACCATCGGGACAGGGGAATGAAGCTTTCTTT CASSPSGQGNEAFF
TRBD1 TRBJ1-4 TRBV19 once TGTGCCAGTAGTATAGGGATGACAGGGTTTGGAGAAAAACTGTTTTTT CASSIGMTGFGEKLFF
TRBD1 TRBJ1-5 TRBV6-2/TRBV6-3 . TGTGCCAGCAGTTCACGATGGGCCCCGGGACAGGACTTCAATCAGCCCCAGCATTTT CASSSRWAPGQDFNQPQHF
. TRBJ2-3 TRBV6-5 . TGTGCCAGCAGCGTCGGGATGGAAGATACGCAGTATTTT CASSVGMEDTQYF
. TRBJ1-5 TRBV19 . TGTGCCAGTAGGCCGCAAGAGACAAATCAGCCCCAGCATTTT CASRPQETNQPQHF
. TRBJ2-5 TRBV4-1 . TGCGCCAGCAGCCAAGATTCGGGATCGTGGCGGCAAGAGACCCAGTACTTC CASSQDSGSWRQETQYF
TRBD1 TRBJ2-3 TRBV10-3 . TGTGCCATCAGTGAACAGGGGGCAAGCACAGATACGCAGTATTTT CAISEQGASTDTQYF
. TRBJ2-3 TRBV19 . TGTGCCAGTGGCTCTGGGGGGGCGCGTCTAGATACGCAGTATTTT CASGSGGARLDTQYF
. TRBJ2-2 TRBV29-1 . TGCAGCGCGGGAGAGTTTACCGGGGAGCTGTTTTTT CSAGEFTGELFF
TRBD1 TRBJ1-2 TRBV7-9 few TGTGCCAGCAGCTTAGCAGGACAGGGGGCTGGCTACACCTTC CASSLAGQGAGYTF
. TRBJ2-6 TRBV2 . TGTGCCAGCAGCAGGGCTGAGGCTGGGGCCAACGTCCTGACTTTC CASSRAEAGANVLTF
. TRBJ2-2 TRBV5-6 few TGTGCCAGCAGCCATCGGACTGACACCGGGGAGCTGTTTTTT CASSHRTDTGELFF
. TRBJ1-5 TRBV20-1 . TGCAGTGCTAGTGAGGACAGCCCCTCGAGGCAGCCCCAGCATTTT CSASEDSPSRQPQHF
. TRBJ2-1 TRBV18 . TGTGCCAGCTCACCACTAGCGGACTCCTACAATGAGCAGTTCTTC CASSPLADSYNEQFF
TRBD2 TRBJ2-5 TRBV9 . TGTGCCAGCAGCATTGGGACGGTTAGGACTAGCGGGGCCATCCGAGAAGAGACCCAGTACTTC CASSIGTVRTSGAIREETQYF
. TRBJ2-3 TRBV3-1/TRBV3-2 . TGTGCCAGCAGCCAACCTGGCCCGGCGGTAGATACGCAGTATTTT CASSQPGPAVDTQYF
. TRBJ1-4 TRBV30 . TGTGCCTGGACTCTAACAGGGATGACTAATGAAAAACTGTTTTTT CAWTLTGMTNEKLFF
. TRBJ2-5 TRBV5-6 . TGTGCCAGCAGCTTGGCTAACCAAGAGACCCAGTACTTC CASSLANQETQYF
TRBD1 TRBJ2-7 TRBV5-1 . TGCGCCAGCAGCTTACAGGGGGCGAGGGAGCAGTACTTC CASSLQGAREQYF
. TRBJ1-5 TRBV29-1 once TGCAGCGTGTTACAGGGCGTAAATCAGCCCCAGCATTTT CSVLQGVNQPQHF
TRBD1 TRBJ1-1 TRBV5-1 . TGCGCCAGCAGCTTACACCCCCGGGACAGGAACACTGAAGCTTTCTTT CASSLHPRDRNTEAFF
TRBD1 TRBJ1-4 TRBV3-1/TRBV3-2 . TGTGCCAGCAGCCATGGGACAGGGGGTGAAAAACTGTTTTTT CASSHGTGGEKLFF
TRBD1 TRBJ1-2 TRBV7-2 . TGTGCCAGCAGCCAGGGGGGTAACTATGGCTACACCTTC CASSQGGNYGYTF
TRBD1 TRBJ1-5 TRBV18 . TGTGCCAACTCAGGGGGGGCGGGGTATAGCAATCAGCCCCAGCATTTT CANSGGAGYSNQPQHF
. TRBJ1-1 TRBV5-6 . TGTGCCAGCAGCTTGAACAGGATCCCCAACACTGAAGCTTTCTTT CASSLNRIPNTEAFF
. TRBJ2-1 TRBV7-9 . TGTGCCAGCAGCTCCTTCTGGGCCCCCAAGAACAATGAGCAGTTCTTC CASSSFWAPKNNEQFF
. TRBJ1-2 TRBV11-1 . TGTGCCAGCAGCCAGCTACAGGGAATAGCATCTGGCTACACCTTC CASSQLQGIASGYTF
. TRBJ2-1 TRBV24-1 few TGTGCCACCAGTGATCGCTTGGCCCCCAATGAGCAGTTCTTC CATSDRLAPNEQFF
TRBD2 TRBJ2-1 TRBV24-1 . TGTGCCACCAGTGATCCGGGGGGGCGATACAATGAGCAGTTCTTC CATSDPGGRYNEQFF
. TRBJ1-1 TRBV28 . TGTGCCAGCAGTTTATCCGGTGAAGCTTTCTTT CASSLSGEAFF
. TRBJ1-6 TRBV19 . TGTGCCAGTAGTACCGGAGATTCACCCCTCCACTTT CASSTGDSPLHF
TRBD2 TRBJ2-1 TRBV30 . TGTGCCTGGAGTGTAAGGGCGGGAGACTACAATGAGCAGTTCTTC CAWSVRAGDYNEQFF
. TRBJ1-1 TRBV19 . TGTGCCAGTAGTATAGATCTGAGCCAGCGGGTGGTGAACACTGAAGCTTTCTTT CASSIDLSQRVVNTEAFF
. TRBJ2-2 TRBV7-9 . TGTGCCAGCAGCGAAAGAGCGAACACCGGGGAGCTGTTTTTT CASSERANTGELFF
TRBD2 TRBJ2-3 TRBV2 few TGTGCCAGCAACAAGGGACTAGCGGATCATAGCACAGATACGCAGTATTTT CASNKGLADHSTDTQYF
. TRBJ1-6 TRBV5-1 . TGCGCCAGCAGCCCCTGGGGGGAGCTCTCCTATAATTCACCCCTCCACTTT CASSPWGELSYNSPLHF
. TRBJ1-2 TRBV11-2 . TGTGCCAGCAGCTTAGCATCGTCAGGGTTATCTGGCTACACCTTC CASSLASSGLSGYTF
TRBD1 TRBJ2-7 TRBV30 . TGTGCCTGGAGTGTACCGGGACAGGGCGCCTCCTACGAGCAGTACTTC CAWSVPGQGASYEQYF
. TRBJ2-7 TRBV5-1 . TGCGCCAGCAGCTATGAGGGAATCTCCTACGAGCAGTACTTC CASSYEGISYEQYF
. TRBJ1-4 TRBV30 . TGTGCCTGGAGTGTAGGGGCAGCTGGAAAACTGTTTTTT CAWSVGAAGKLFF
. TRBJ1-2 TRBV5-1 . TGCGCCAGCAGCTTGGGGGTCGGAGGTAACTATGGCTACACCTTC CASSLGVGGNYGYTF
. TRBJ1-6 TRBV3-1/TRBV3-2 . TGTGCCAGCAGCCAAGTTGCCCTGGCCGATAATTCACCCCTCCACTTT CASSQVALADNSPLHF
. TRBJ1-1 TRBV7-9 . TGTGCCAGCAGCTTAGAAGCAAACACTGAAGCTTTCTTT CASSLEANTEAFF
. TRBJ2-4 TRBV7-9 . TGTGCCAGCAGCCTCGGGACTCGACTAGCCAAAAACATTCAGTACTTC CASSLGTRLAKNIQYF
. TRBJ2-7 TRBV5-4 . TGTGCCAGCAGCTGCTTGGGGGGGGGCTTGACAGGAGCCTACGAGCAGTACTTC CASSCLGGGLTGAYEQYF